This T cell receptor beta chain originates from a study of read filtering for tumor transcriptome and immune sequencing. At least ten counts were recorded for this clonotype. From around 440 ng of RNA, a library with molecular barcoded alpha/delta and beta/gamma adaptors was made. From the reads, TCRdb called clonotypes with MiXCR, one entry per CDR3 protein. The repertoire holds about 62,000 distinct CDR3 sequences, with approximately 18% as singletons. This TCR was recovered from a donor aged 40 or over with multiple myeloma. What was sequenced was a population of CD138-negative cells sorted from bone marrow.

The CDR3 protein is CASARQPQTSTNEKLFF. The CDR3 coding sequence is TGCGCCAGCGCCCGACAGCCCCAAACGTCGACTAATGAAAAACTGTTTTTT. J is TRBJ1-4 and V is TRBV4-1; D is possibly TRBD1 (5 bases). There are 17 residues in the CDR3. The germline V gene encodes CDR1 MGHRA and CDR2 YSYEKL. Trimming cost V 8 bases and J 2 bases, with 21 bases left between them.